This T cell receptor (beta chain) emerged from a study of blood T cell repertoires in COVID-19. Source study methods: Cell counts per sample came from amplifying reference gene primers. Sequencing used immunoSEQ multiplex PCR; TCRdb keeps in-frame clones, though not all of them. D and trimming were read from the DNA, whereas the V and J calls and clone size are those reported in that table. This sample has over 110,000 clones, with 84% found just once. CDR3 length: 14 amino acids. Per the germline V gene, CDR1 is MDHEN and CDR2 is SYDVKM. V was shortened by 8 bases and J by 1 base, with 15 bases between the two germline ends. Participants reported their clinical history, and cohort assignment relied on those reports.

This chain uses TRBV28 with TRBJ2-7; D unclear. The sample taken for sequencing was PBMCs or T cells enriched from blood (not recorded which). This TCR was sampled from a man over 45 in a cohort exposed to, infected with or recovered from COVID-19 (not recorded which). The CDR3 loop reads CASSHGLKSYEQYF. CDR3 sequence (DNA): TGTGCCAGCTCCCACGGGTTAAAGTCCTACGAGCAGTACTTC.